This TCR beta chain was sequenced during a study of shared clonotypes between healthy human individuals. Trimming stripped 10 bases from V and 11 bases from J, with 12 bases between. The germline V gene has CDR1 SEHNR and CDR2 FQNEAQ (reference sequence). This CDR3 has 10 residues. Whole-study results and caveats: Sorted-subset samples were not fully sequenced, rarefaction indicated. Relative to their counterparts shared across all four donors, non-shared clonotypes exhibited diminished generation probabilities. Between several donors, naive CD4 clonotypes were shared at a level of roughly 5.5%. Memory subsets generally showed smaller estimated richness than naive subsets did.

On this clone itself: Its antigen is currently unknown.

The naive CD8 population came from CD45RO-negative cells selected for CCR7, without terminally differentiated effector memory CD45RA+ cells. Measured with immunoSEQ multiplex PCR; TCRdb has only the in-frame clones, and not every one. The profile shows about 590,000 clones, nearly 97% of them singletons. The receptor's source is a woman aged 30 to 39 in good health. The sequencing input was naive CD8+ T cells sorted from blood. The chain has TRBV7-9 and TRBJ1-3; TRBD1 is a possible D gene (5 bases). The CDR3 reads CATWGGAIYF. DNA of the CDR3: TGTGCCACCTGGGGAGGGGCCATATATTTT.